What follows are 14 T cell receptor beta chains derived from one specimen sequenced in a study of T cell responses to AZD1222 COVID-19 vaccine. Generated by immunoSEQ multiplex PCR, the TCRdb table keeps only in-frame clones and is missing some. The sample contains over 85,000 clones, 70% to 90% of which appear only once. The sample consisted of peripheral blood, taken 28 days after the second AZD1222 dose. All receptors come from an adult who received the AZD1222 COVID-19 vaccine.

This chain joins TRBV24-1 and TRBJ1-5; D unclear. Between the trimmed V and J ends, which lost 4 bases and 6 bases, there was a span of 12 bases. Germline V gene lookup returns CDR1 KGHDR and CDR2 SFDVKD. This CDR3 is 14 amino acids long. Here the CDR3 reads CATSDSQSAQPQHF. The CDR3 DNA sequence: TGTGCCACCAGTGACTCTCAATCCGCTCAGCCCCAGCATTTT.

This clone was observed a few times. CDR3 sequence (DNA): TGTGCCAGCAGCTTCCAGGGGTACGAGCAGTACTTC. The encoded protein is CASSFQGYEQYF. This chain uses TRBV13 with TRBJ2-7, with D perhaps matching TRBD1 (6 bases). This CDR3 comprises 12 residues. V lost 3 bases, J lost 4 bases, and 7 bases lay in between. Germline V gives CDR1 PRHDT, CDR2 FYEKMQ (reference sequence). The variable domain in full, with the rest retrieved from reference TRBV13 and TRBJ2-7, is AAGVIQSPRHLIKEKRETATLKCYPIPRHDTVYWYQQGPGQDPQFLISFYEKMQSDKGSIPDRFSAQQFSDYHSELNMSSLELGDSALYFCASSFQGYEQYFGPGTRLTVT.

The gene calls are TRBV24-1 and TRBJ2-1; 8 bases line up with TRBD1. The V gene's germline CDR1 is KGHDR and CDR2 SFDVKD. V lost 3 bases, J lost 6 bases, and 9 bases stayed unmatched. The CDR3 loop spans 16 amino acids. In DNA, the CDR3 is TGTGCCACCAGTGATAACAGGGGGACCCCTTCCAATGAGCAGTTCTTC. Protein: CATSDNRGTPSNEQFF.

The chain links TRBV3-1 (or the pseudogene TRBV3-2) to TRBJ1-3; unclear D gene. The germline V gene has CDR1 LGHDT and CDR2 YNNKEL (reference sequence). V lost 7 bases, J lost 2 bases, and 9 bases lay in between. The CDR3 is made up of 13 amino acids. CDR3: CASTSQPGNTIYF. The CDR3 coding sequence is TGTGCCAGCACATCACAGCCTGGAAACACCATATATTTT.

This clone was counted once. The chain combines TRBV30 with TRBJ1-5; no reliable D call. V lost 2 bases and J lost 2, with 13 bases in between. The CDR3 loop spans 15 amino acids. CDR1 GTSNPN and CDR2 SVGIG come from the germline V gene (reference sequence). The CDR3 spells CAWSLGPGGNQPQHF. In nucleotides, the CDR3 is TGTGCCTGGAGTCTGGGCCCCGGTGGCAATCAGCCCCAGCATTTT.

This chain uses TRBV19 with TRBJ1-2; 8 bases are shared with TRBD1. CDR3 length equals 13 residues. V was pared by 3 bases and J by 7 bases, with 4 bases of the junction left unmatched. Germline V gene sequence: CDR1 LNHDA, CDR2 SQIVND (reference sequence). In DNA form, the CDR3 reads TGTGCCAGTAGTATTACAGGGGGTTTTGGCTACACCTTC. Amino acids: CASSITGGFGYTF.

The chain carries TRBV7-9 and TRBJ1-3; a possible D gene is TRBD1 (5 bases). Germline V gene sequence: CDR1 SEHNR, CDR2 FQNEAQ (reference sequence). The CDR3 extends over 16 amino acids. Trimming removed 5 bases from V and 0 bases from J, with 14 bases in between. CDR3 loop: CASSILGVISGNTIYF. CDR3 nucleotides: TGTGCCAGCAGCATACTAGGGGTTATCTCTGGAAACACCATATATTTT.

V is TRBV4-2 and J is TRBJ2-3, with 12 bases that match TRBD2. The junction had 7 bases not matched to a gene; V was cut back by 2 bases and J by 1 base. CDR3 length: 18 residues. Germline assignment: CDR1 LGHNA and CDR2 YNFKEQ. The chain's CDR3 is CASSQRLAGEGGTDTQYF. The CDR3 coding sequence is TGTGCCAGCAGCCAACGACTAGCGGGAGAGGGGGGCACAGATACGCAGTATTTT.

The chain is built from TRBV3-1 (or the pseudogene TRBV3-2) and TRBJ2-5; the D gene is possibly TRBD2 (5 bases). Trimming took 1 base from V and 0 from J, leaving 9 bases between them. In germline, CDR1 is LGHDT, CDR2 YNNKEL (reference sequence). The CDR3 totals 15 residues. DNA for the CDR3: TGTGCCAGCAGCCAAGGAGGGATTAACCAAGAGACCCAGTACTTC. It encodes CASSQGGINQETQYF.

This clone was seen just once. The chain carries TRBV7-6 and TRBJ2-7, with 9 bases aligning to TRBD2. V shed 2 bases, J shed 3 bases, and the junction held 5 bases outside the gene matches. Per the germline V gene, CDR1 is SGHVS and CDR2 is FNYEAQ. The CDR3 has 15 amino acids. This chain's CDR3 is CASSLSASGVYEQYF. CDR3 sequence (DNA): TGTGCCAGCAGCTTAAGTGCTAGCGGGGTCTACGAGCAGTACTTC. The whole variable domain, remainder taken from reference TRBV7-6 and TRBJ2-7, is GAGVSQSPRYKVTKRGQDVALRCDPISGHVSLYWYRQALGQGPEFLTYFNYEAQQDKSGLPNDRFSAERPEGSISTLTIQRTEQRDSAMYRCASSLSASGVYEQYFGPGTRLTVT.

The J gene is TRBJ2-5, the V gene TRBV5-1; 9 nucleotides agree with TRBD2. The germline V gene has CDR1 SGHRS and CDR2 YFSETQ. This CDR3 comprises 18 residues. J gave up 2 bases and V 4 bases, and 15 bases lay outside the gene matches. CDR3 coding DNA: TGCGCCAGCAGCCGCCTCCAATTAGCGGGAGATGGGCAAGAGACCCAGTACTTC. It specifies CASSRLQLAGDGQETQYF.

In its sample, this clone was seen once. The gene calls are TRBV7-6 and TRBJ2-1, with 9 bases fitting TRBD1. V lost 2 bases and J lost 7; bases outside the gene matches: 6. The germline V gene encodes CDR1 SGHVS and CDR2 FNYEAQ. This CDR3 comprises 15 residues. The CDR3 region has the DNA TGTGCCAGCAGCTTATCGGACAGGGGTGGGAATGAGCAGTTCTTC. Its translation: CASSLSDRGGNEQFF.

The rearrangement links TRBV3-1 (or the pseudogene TRBV3-2) to TRBJ2-2; D not certain. V was pared by 0 bases and J by 4 bases, with 9 bases between. Germline V lookup: CDR1 LGHDT, CDR2 YNNKEL (reference sequence). The CDR3 consists of 15 residues. The CDR3 bases are TGTGCCAGCAGCCAAGAAGGGCAGGTCACCGGGGAGCTGTTTTTT. It codes for CASSQEGQVTGELFF.

The V call is TRBV5-6, the J call TRBJ2-3; weak D call: TRBD1 (5 bases). In germline, CDR1 is SGHDT, CDR2 YYEEEE. V was clipped by 2 bases and J by 1 base, with 11 bases between them. The CDR3 extends over 15 amino acids. For the CDR3, the DNA is TGTGCCAGCAGCTTTCTAGGGGCTGGCACAGATACGCAGTATTTT. It codes for CASSFLGAGTDTQYF.